What follows is one T cell receptor (beta chain) and its context. This specimen comes from a study of resident and recirculating memory T cells in vitiligo. TCRdb's table, derived via immunoSEQ multiplex PCR, lists solely in-frame clones and lacks some. Here the sample spans 55,000 to 75,000 clones, about 89% being singletons. The CDR3 extends over 15 amino acids. Germline V gives CDR1 GTSNPN, CDR2 SVGIG (reference sequence). Trimming removed 5 bases from V and 2 bases from J, with 16 bases in between. Source material: blood. The TCR originated in a male donor with vitiligo. V and J are TRBV30 and TRBJ2-1; D ambiguous. The CDR3 loop reads CAWVKSGSTYNEQFF. Written as DNA, the CDR3 is TGTGCCTGGGTCAAATCCGGTAGCACCTACAATGAGCAGTTCTTC.